This T cell receptor beta chain was obtained from a study of blood T cell repertoires in COVID-19. About the study: Whether acute or convalescent, the COVID-19 samples came from the United States, Italy and Spain. Sources were T cells, B-cell-depleted T cells, or PBMCs; the material itself was cDNA or gDNA.

CDR3 length: 16 amino acids. Germline-derived CDR1 and CDR2 are MNHEY and SMNVEV (reference sequence). The ends were cut back, 6 bases at V and 2 bases at J, with 19 bases in the middle. Per the original data handling: Reference gene primer amplification in the assay estimated nucleated cell counts. Some clones are missing from TCRdb's copy, which holds only in-frame ones; the method was immunoSEQ multiplex PCR. For V, J and clone size, that table is used; D and trimming come from the DNA. The table records 100,000 to 150,000 clones, more than 65% of them present only once. The TCR was taken from a human donor in a cohort sampled during active COVID-19. This sequence joins TRBV27 and TRBJ2-5, with a weak D call TRBD1 (5 bases). The source material was peripheral blood. In DNA, the CDR3 is TGTGCCAGCAGGAGGCCAGGGAATCGAGGTCAAGAGACCCAGTACTTC. It is translated as CASRRPGNRGQETQYF.